This T cell receptor beta chain was captured by sequencing in a study of graft-versus-host responses after intestinal transplantation. In the study overall: Those transplanted obtained multivisceral, liver-intestinal, or isolated intestinal grafts. The study's findings and limits: Recipient bone marrow held GvH clones, some seen earlier in ileum or blood. Patients who carried graft-donor T cell macrochimerism also had high graft-versus-host to host-versus-graft clonal ratios in their allografts.

The CDR3 sequence is 16 residues long. The germline V gene encodes CDR1 MNHEY and CDR2 SMNVEV (reference sequence). V was trimmed by 5 bases and J by 9 bases, leaving 22 bases between them. Using immunoSEQ multiplex PCR, the repertoire was profiled, and TCRdb retains in-frame clones only, with some absent. The table shows 15,000 or so clones, with around 94% occurring only once. Turning to this clone: Its antigen is not known.

This receptor was identified in a human patient who received an intestinal transplant, so some T cells may come from the graft donor. The sample consisted of PBMCs, taken 9 days after transplant. This chain joins TRBV27 and TRBJ2-2; D might be TRBD1 (6 bases). Here the CDR3 reads CASSRVGASYLRELFF. CDR3 nucleotide sequence: TGTGCCAGCAGTAGAGTGGGGGCCTCATACCTACGGGAGCTGTTTTTT.